This T cell receptor (beta chain) appears in the sequencing data of a study of Graves' ophthalmopathy and Graves' hyperthyroidism. Study-level findings and limits: Ophthalmopathy progression predictions by the model showed nearly 75% specificity and approximately 69% sensitivity. Also, most clonotypes expanded in the thyroid above 0.001 frequency appeared in blood.

Turning to this clonotype: Its antigen is not known.

Germline-derived CDR1 and CDR2 are DFQATT and SNEGSKA (reference sequence). V lost 0 bases and J lost 6, with 11 bases in between. This CDR3 is 13 amino acids long. Amplifying from RNA transcripts, the study obtained TCR beta CDR3 regions. Investigators did first-round RT-PCR with HTBI primers, then second-round multiplex PCR. TCRdb redid the calling of the multiplex PCR reads with MiXCR, one entry per CDR3 protein. The table has some 410,000 distinct CDR3 sequences, around 21% seen once. Stable hyperthyroidism meant no progression to ophthalmopathy within 18 months of follow-up. Hyperthyroidism patients were newly diagnosed, ill under 2 months, and aged 18 to 65 years.

Sequences were obtained from peripheral blood. This sequence originates from a woman aged 18-30 years with stable Graves' hyperthyroidism. The J gene is TRBJ2-5, the V gene TRBV20-1; no firm D call. CDR3 protein: CSARDRARKTQYF. CDR3 DNA sequence: TGCAGTGCTAGAGATAGAGCGCGAAAGACCCAGTACTTC.